The clone carrying this T cell receptor (beta chain) was picked up a small number of times. Time point reported: sample taken at primary tumor resection. The study sequenced unsorted whole RNA from tumor, nontumor lung or frozen PBMC. Donation came from over 60 patients with untreated early-stage non-small cell lung cancer. A distinct unique molecular identifier was carried by each TCR cDNA molecule. TCRdb reprocessed the 5' RACE reads via MiXCR and lists one record per CDR3 protein. The data show some 52,000 distinct CDR3 sequences, with roughly 7% seen just once and around 2.6% held by the top ten. This sample stems from a study of spatial heterogeneity in lung cancer. About the study: Detection consistently yielded more beta chains than alpha chains. The average appearance count of each unique TCR and UMI combination in raw reads was more than nine.

The clonotype comes from a female donor with early-stage non-small cell lung cancer. The sequencing here drew on PBMCs, taken at surgery.

CDR3 in amino acids: CASSLAPLTETQYF. The CDR3 nucleotides read TGTGCCAGCAGCTTAGCCCCGCTAACGGAGACCCAGTACTTC. This chain connects TRBV7-9 to TRBJ2-5; D gene uncertain. Germline V lookup: CDR1 SEHNR, CDR2 FQNEAQ (reference sequence). CDR3 length: 14 residues. V lost 0 bases to trimming and J lost 5 bases, with 10 bases between them.